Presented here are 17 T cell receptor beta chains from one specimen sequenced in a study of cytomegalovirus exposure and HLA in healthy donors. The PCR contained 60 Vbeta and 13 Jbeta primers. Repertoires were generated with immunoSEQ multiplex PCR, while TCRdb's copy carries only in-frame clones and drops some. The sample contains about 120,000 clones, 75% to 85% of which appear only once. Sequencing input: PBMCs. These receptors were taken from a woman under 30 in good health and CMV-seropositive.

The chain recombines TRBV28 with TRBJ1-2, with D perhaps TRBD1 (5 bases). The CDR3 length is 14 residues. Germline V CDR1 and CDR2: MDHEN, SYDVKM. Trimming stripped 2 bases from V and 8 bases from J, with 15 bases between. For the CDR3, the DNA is TGTGCCAGCAGTTTAGCAGGGAAGGGAAGCGGCTACACCTTC. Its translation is CASSLAGKGSGYTF.

CDR3 loop: CASSYSRGRGQETQYF. The CDR3 DNA is TGTGCCAGCAGCTACTCCAGGGGGCGAGGACAAGAGACCCAGTACTTC. The V gene is TRBV7-9, the J gene TRBJ2-5, with 8 bases identical to TRBD1. Germline-derived CDR1 and CDR2 are SEHNR and FQNEAQ (reference sequence). This CDR3 spans 16 amino acids. V shed 4 bases and J 2 bases; nucleotides not matched to a gene: 9.

This CDR3 is CASSEGTGAGNTIYF. Here the CDR3 DNA reads TGTGCCAGCAGCGAAGGGACAGGGGCTGGAAACACCATATATTTT. The chain joins TRBV5-6 to TRBJ1-3, with 10 nucleotides matching TRBD1. V lost 4 bases to trimming and J lost 2 bases; unmatched junction nucleotides: 3. This CDR3 contains 15 residues. Germline V gene data show CDR1 as SGHDT and CDR2 as YYEEEE. Full variable domain (remainder filled in from reference TRBV5-6 and TRBJ1-3): DAGVTQSPTHLIKTRGQQVTLRCSPKSGHDTVSWYQQALGQGPQFIFQYYEEEERQRGNFPDRFSGHQFPNYSSELNVNALLLGDSALYLCASSEGTGAGNTIYFGEGSWLTVV.

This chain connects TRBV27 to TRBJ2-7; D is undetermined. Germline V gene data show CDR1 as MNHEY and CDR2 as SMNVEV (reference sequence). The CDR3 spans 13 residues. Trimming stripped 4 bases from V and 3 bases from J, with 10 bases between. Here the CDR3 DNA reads TGTGCCAGCAGTTCCCGTACAATCTACGAGCAGTACTTC. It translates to CASSSRTIYEQYF.

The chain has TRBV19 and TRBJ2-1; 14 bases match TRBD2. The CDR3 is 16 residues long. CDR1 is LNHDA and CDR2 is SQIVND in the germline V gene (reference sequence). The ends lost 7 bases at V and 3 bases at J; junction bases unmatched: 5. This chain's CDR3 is CASNSGLAGGYNEQFF. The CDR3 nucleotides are TGTGCCAGTAACTCAGGACTAGCGGGAGGCTACAATGAGCAGTTCTTC.

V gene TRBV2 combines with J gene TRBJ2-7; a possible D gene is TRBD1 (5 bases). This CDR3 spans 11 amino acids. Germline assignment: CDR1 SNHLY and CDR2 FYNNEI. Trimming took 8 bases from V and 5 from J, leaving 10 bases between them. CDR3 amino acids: CASLRGHEQYF. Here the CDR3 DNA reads TGTGCCAGCCTAAGGGGCCACGAGCAGTACTTC.

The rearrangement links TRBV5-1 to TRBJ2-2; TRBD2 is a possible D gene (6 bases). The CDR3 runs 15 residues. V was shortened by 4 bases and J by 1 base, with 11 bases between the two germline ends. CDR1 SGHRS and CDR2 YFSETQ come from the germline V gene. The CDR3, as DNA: TGCGCCAGCAGCGCGGGACTGCGGAACACCGGGGAGCTGTTTTTT. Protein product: CASSAGLRNTGELFF.

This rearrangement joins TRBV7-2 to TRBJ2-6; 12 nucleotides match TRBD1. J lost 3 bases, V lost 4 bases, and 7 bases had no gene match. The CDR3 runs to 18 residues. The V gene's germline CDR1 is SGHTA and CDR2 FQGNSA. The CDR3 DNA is TGTGCCAGCAGCTCGGGACAGGGGGCGCTCGGTGGGGCCAACGTCCTGACTTTC. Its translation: CASSSGQGALGGANVLTF.

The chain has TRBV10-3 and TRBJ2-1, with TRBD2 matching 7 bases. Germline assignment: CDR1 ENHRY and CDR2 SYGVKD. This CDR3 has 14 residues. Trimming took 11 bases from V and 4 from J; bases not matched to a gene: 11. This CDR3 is CASILAESYNEQFF. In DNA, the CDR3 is TGTGCCTCCATCCTAGCGGAATCTTACAATGAGCAGTTCTTC.

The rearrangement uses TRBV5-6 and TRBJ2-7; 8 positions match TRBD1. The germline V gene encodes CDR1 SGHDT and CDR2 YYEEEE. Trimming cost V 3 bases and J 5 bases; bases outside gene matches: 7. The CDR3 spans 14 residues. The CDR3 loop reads CASSWATTGDEQYF. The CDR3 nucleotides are TGTGCCAGCAGCTGGGCCACGACAGGGGACGAGCAGTACTTC.

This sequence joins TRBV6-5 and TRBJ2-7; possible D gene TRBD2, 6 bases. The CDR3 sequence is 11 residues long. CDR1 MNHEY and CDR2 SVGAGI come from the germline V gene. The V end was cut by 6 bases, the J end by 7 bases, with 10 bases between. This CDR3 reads CASRGGEEQYF. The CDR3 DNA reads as TGTGCCAGCAGAGGCGGGGAAGAGCAGTACTTC.

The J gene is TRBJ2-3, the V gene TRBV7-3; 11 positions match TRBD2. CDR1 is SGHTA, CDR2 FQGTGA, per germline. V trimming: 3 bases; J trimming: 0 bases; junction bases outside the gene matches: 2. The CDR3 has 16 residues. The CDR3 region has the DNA TGTGCCAGCAGCTTTTTAGCGGGAGGGAGCACAGATACGCAGTATTTT. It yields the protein CASSFLAGGSTDTQYF.

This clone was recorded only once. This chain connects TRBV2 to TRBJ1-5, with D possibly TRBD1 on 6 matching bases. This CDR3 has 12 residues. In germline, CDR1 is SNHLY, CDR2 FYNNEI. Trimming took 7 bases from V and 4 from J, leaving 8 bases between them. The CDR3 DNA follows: TGTGCCAGCAACGGACAGAATCAGCCCCAGCATTTT. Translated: CASNGQNQPQHF.

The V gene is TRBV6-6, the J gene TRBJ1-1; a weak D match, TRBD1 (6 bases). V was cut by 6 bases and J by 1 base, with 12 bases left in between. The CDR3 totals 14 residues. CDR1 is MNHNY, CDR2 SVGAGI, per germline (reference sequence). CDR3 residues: CASRLTTGNTEAFF. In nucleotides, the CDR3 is TGTGCCAGCAGACTAACGACAGGGAACACTGAAGCTTTCTTT.

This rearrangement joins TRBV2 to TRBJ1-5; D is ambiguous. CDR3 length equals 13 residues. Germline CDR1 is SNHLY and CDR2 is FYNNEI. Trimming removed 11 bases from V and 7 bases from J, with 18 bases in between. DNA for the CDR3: TGTGCCTCAGCATTGCCAGCTAGCCAGCCCCAGCATTTT. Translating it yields CASALPASQPQHF.

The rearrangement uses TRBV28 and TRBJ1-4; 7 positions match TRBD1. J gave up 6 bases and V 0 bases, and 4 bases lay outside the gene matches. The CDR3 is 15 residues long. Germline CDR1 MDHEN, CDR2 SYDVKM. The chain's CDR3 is CASSLWKGADEKLFF. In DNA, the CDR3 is TGTGCCAGCAGTTTATGGAAGGGGGCTGATGAAAAACTGTTTTTT.

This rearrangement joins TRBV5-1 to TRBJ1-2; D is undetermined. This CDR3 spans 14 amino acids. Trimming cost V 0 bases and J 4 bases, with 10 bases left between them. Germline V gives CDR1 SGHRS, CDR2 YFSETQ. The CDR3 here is CASSLGTSFYGYTF. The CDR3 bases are TGCGCCAGCAGCTTGGGCACGAGTTTCTATGGCTACACCTTC.